One and the same sample provided the 24 T cell receptor beta chains below, sequenced in a study of T cells after yellow fever vaccination. TCRdb passed the 5' RACE reads through MiXCR, listing each CDR3 protein once. The sample holds a few hundred thousand distinct CDR3 sequences; 11% are singletons and the top ten take roughly 18%. Sequenced material: PBMCs, taken on the day of the first yellow fever vaccination. The receptors originated from a young man who received the YFV17D yellow fever vaccine.

This chain uses TRBV19 with TRBJ1-5, with TRBD1 as a possible D gene (5 bases). Germline assignment: CDR1 LNHDA and CDR2 SQIVND (reference sequence). The CDR3 length is 15 residues. Trimming removed 7 bases at V and 3 bases at J, with 16 bases between. This chain's CDR3 is CASKGILDYNQPQHF. The CDR3 DNA follows: TGTGCCAGTAAGGGGATCTTAGACTACAATCAGCCCCAGCATTTT. Drawing the rest from reference TRBV19 and TRBJ1-5, the complete variable domain is DGGITQSPKYLFRKEGQNVTLSCEQNLNHDAMYWYRQDPGQGLRLIYYSQIVNDFQKGDIAEGYSVSREKKESFPLTVTSAQKNPTAFYLCASKGILDYNQPQHFGDGTRLSIL.

This clonotype has more than one count but fewer than ten. CDR3 residues: CASSPATGLGVKPQHF. CDR3 nucleotide sequence: TGTGCCAGCAGTCCAGCGACAGGGCTCGGGGTAAAGCCCCAGCATTTT. The rearrangement joins TRBV6-1 to TRBJ1-5, with 7 bases aligning to TRBD1. The CDR3 is made up of 16 amino acids. J lost 8 bases, V lost 5 bases, and 15 bases had no gene match. Germline V gene sequence: CDR1 MNHNS, CDR2 SASEGT.

The V and J genes are TRBV6-1 and TRBJ2-1, with D unresolved. The CDR3 is made up of 16 amino acids. With 5 bases removed from V and 6 bases from J, the gap between germline ends came to 20 bases. Looked up from germline, CDR1 is MNHNS and CDR2 is SASEGT. CDR3 loop: CASSRSQVNPCNEQFF. The CDR3 nucleotides are TGTGCCAGCAGTCGGTCGCAGGTCAACCCCTGCAATGAGCAGTTCTTC.

V gene TRBV21-1 combines with J gene TRBJ2-1; TRBD2 was called by the table and not checked on the DNA. TRBV21-1 is a pseudogene. CDR3 length equals 18 residues. CDR3 DNA sequence: TGTGCCAGCAGATGCCTAAGCGCCCTCGGGACCCGGAGGTGGGAGCAGTTCTTC. As protein: CASRCLSALGTRRWEQFF.

The CDR3 protein is CASSLAGHYGGANYGYTF. The CDR3 DNA is TGTGCCAGCAGCTTAGCCGGCCACTACGGGGGTGCCAACTATGGCTACACCTTC. This chain uses TRBV7-2 with TRBJ1-2; possible D gene TRBD1, 5 bases. V was cut by 0 bases and J by 2 bases, with 19 bases left in between. CDR3 size: 18 residues. CDR1 and CDR2 (germline): SGHTA, FQGNSA.

Only a few counts were recorded for this clonotype. The chain combines TRBV28 with TRBJ2-1, with 10 positions matching TRBD2. V trimming: 7 bases; J trimming: 5 bases; junction bases outside the gene matches: 11. The CDR3 sequence is 16 residues long. CDR1 and CDR2 from the germline V gene are MDHEN and SYDVKM. The CDR3 protein is CASTLWASGGNNEQFF. CDR3 sequence (DNA): TGTGCCAGCACCCTATGGGCTAGCGGGGGAAACAATGAGCAGTTCTTC.

This clonotype was observed at least ten times. The V and J genes are TRBV5-1 and TRBJ2-3; 10 nucleotides align to TRBD2. V lost 0 bases to trimming and J lost 6 bases; unmatched junction nucleotides: 10. The CDR3 is 17 residues long. Germline V gene sequence: CDR1 SGHRS, CDR2 YFSETQ. The CDR3 DNA follows: TGCGCCAGCAGCTTGGGTCCCCTAGCGGGGGCTTATGATACGCAGTATTTT. Translated, it gives CASSLGPLAGAYDTQYF.

The chain joins TRBV6-6 to TRBJ1-6; D is unclear. Trimming removed 8 bases at V and 10 bases at J, with 3 bases between. Per germline, CDR1 MNHNY and CDR2 SVGAGI (reference sequence). This CDR3 contains 9 residues. The CDR3 nucleotides read TGTGCCAGCGGGTCACCCCTCCACTTT. Protein product: CASGSPLHF.

This clonotype was observed a handful of times. The rearrangement uses TRBV15 and TRBJ2-7; D unresolved. The ends were cut back, 0 bases at V and 0 bases at J, with 6 bases in the middle. The germline gives CDR1 LNHNV, CDR2 YYDKDF (reference sequence). The CDR3 extends over 14 amino acids. The CDR3 sequence: CATSRDKGSYEQYV. As DNA, the CDR3 is TGTGCCACCAGCAGAGATAAGGGCTCCTACGAGCAGTACGTC.

This clonotype was observed a handful of times. This rearrangement joins TRBV4-1 to TRBJ1-1, with D perhaps TRBD1 (5 bases). V was cut by 2 bases and J by 0 bases, with 10 bases left in between. Germline V gene sequence: CDR1 MGHRA, CDR2 YSYEKL. CDR3 size: 15 residues. The CDR3 coding sequence is TGCGCCAGCAGCCAAAAACAGGTTATGAACACTGAAGCTTTCTTT. Its translation is CASSQKQVMNTEAFF.

In this sample, this clonotype turned up a few times. This chain uses TRBV7-9 with TRBJ1-3; D is ambiguous. Germline CDR1 SEHNR, CDR2 FQNEAQ (reference sequence). Deletions cut 1 base from V and 0 bases from J, with 10 bases between. This CDR3 has 16 residues. The CDR3 DNA sequence: TGTGCCAGCAGCTTAGAATACGGGTACTCTGGAAACACCATATATTTT. This encodes CASSLEYGYSGNTIYF.

This clonotype has a handful of counts. The chain employs TRBV10-3 and TRBJ2-1, with TRBD1 matching over 10 bases. Trimming removed 5 bases from V and 7 bases from J; junction bases left unmatched: 8. CDR3 length: 15 amino acids. Germline CDR1 reads ENHRY; CDR2 reads SYGVKD. This CDR3 reads CAISSGQGTFNEQFF. CDR3 nucleotides: TGTGCCATCAGTTCGGGACAGGGGACATTTAATGAGCAGTTCTTC.

The chain uses TRBV27 and TRBJ2-3, with TRBD2 matching 11 bases. V lost 6 bases and J lost 2; bases outside the gene matches: 7. From germline, CDR1 is MNHEY and CDR2 SMNVEV (reference sequence). CDR3 length: 16 amino acids. CDR3 amino acids: CASSPRLAGYTDTQYF. The DNA for the CDR3 is TGTGCCAGCAGCCCCCGACTAGCGGGGTACACAGATACGCAGTATTTT.

This clonotype was seen more than once but under ten times. This rearrangement joins TRBV18 to TRBJ2-5, with TRBD2 identical over 13 bases. Germline-derived CDR1 and CDR2 are KGHSH and LQKENI. The junction had 4 bases not matched to a gene; V was cut back by 2 bases and J by 4 bases. This CDR3 has 16 residues. As DNA, the CDR3 is TGTGCCAGCTCACCAGTCCGGACTAGCGGGGGAGAGACCCAGTACTTC. It yields the protein CASSPVRTSGGETQYF.

The V call is TRBV24-1, the J call TRBJ2-2; the match to TRBD1 covers 8 bases. From germline, CDR1 is KGHDR and CDR2 SFDVKD. V shed 4 bases, J shed 9 bases, and the junction held 6 bases outside the gene matches. The CDR3 is 14 amino acids. The CDR3 spells CATSETGQGWELFF. The CDR3 DNA reads TGTGCCACCAGTGAGACCGGACAGGGCTGGGAGCTGTTTTTT.

This clonotype has a count of ten or more. The chain recombines TRBV12-3 or TRBV12-4 with TRBJ2-3, with D possibly TRBD2 on 6 matching bases. The CDR3 runs to 14 residues. V shed 3 bases and J shed 5 bases, with 12 bases lying between them. The CDR3 bases are TGTGCCAGCAGTTTTCAGCTGGGGGGAGATACGCAGTATTTT. Its protein product is CASSFQLGGDTQYF.

The chain carries TRBV11-2 and TRBJ2-5; 9 bases line up with TRBD1. CDR3 length: 15 amino acids. Germline V gene sequence: CDR1 SGHAT, CDR2 FQNNGV. Trimming cost V 5 bases and J 3 bases; bases outside gene matches: 7. This CDR3 reads CASSPRTGAKETQYF. The CDR3 DNA reads as TGTGCCAGCAGCCCTAGGACAGGGGCGAAAGAGACCCAGTACTTC. Based on the CDR3 plus reference TRBV11-2 and TRBJ2-5, the full variable domain is EAGVAQSPRYKIIEKRQSVAFWCNPISGHATLYWYQQILGQGPKLLIQFQNNGVVDDSQLPKDRFSAERLKGVDSTLKIQPAKLEDSAVYLCASSPRTGAKETQYFGPGTRLLVL.

The sample holds a few counts of this clonotype. CDR3 sequence (DNA): TGTGCCAGCAGAAAACTGGGGGGGGCCAAGTCTAGAGGCTACACCTTC. As protein: CASRKLGGAKSRGYTF. J is TRBJ1-2 and V is TRBV6-1; TRBD1 is a possible D gene (6 bases). The CDR3 runs to 16 residues. Germline values: CDR1 MNHNS, CDR2 SASEGT. Trimming cost V 6 bases and J 8 bases, with 25 bases left between them.

The gene calls are TRBV12-3 or TRBV12-4 and TRBJ1-1, with D perhaps matching TRBD1 (5 bases). Deletions cut 3 bases from V and 4 bases from J, with 18 bases between. This CDR3 spans 16 amino acids. The CDR3 here is CASSFGAGGGITEAFF. Here the CDR3 DNA reads TGTGCCAGCAGTTTTGGGGCTGGGGGGGGGATCACTGAAGCTTTCTTT.

This clonotype came up a few times. The rearrangement uses TRBV6-1 and TRBJ1-3; D is uncertain. Germline V gene lookup returns CDR1 MNHNS and CDR2 SASEGT. CDR3 length: 14 residues. The V end lost 7 bases, the J end lost 2 bases, and 12 bases lay between the germline ends. CDR3 amino acids: CASKGVNTGNTIYF. DNA for the CDR3: TGTGCCAGCAAGGGAGTAAATACTGGAAACACCATATATTTT.

V is TRBV4-2 and J is TRBJ2-6; D is uncertain. This CDR3 contains 14 residues. Trimming pared 0 bases from V and 8 bases from J, leaving 8 bases between. CDR1 and CDR2 (germline): LGHNA, YNFKEQ. The CDR3 loop reads CASSQERRTNVLTF. The CDR3 coding sequence is TGTGCCAGCAGCCAAGAACGGCGGACCAACGTCCTGACTTTC.

This clonotype was seen repeatedly, ten times or more. The chain joins TRBV4-1 to TRBJ2-1, with no clear D. The CDR3 has 11 residues. The germline V gene has CDR1 MGHRA and CDR2 YSYEKL. V was cut by 2 bases and J by 7 bases, with 3 bases left in between. This CDR3 reads CASSQLNEQFF. CDR3 bases: TGCGCCAGCAGCCAACTGAATGAGCAGTTCTTC.

This clonotype was counted between two and nine times. The CDR3 sequence: CASSLGGTGDMSEQYV. CDR3 nucleotide sequence: TGTGCCAGCAGCTTAGGAGGAACAGGGGATATGAGCGAGCAGTACGTC. The chain links TRBV11-1 to TRBJ2-7, with 7 bases lining up with TRBD1. The CDR3 extends over 16 amino acids. The V segment lost 1 base and the J segment 6 bases; nucleotides outside the gene matches: 12. The germline gives CDR1 SGHAT, CDR2 FQDESV (reference sequence).

This clonotype was counted only a few times. This chain links TRBV4-3 with TRBJ1-2; D gene unclear. Looked up from germline, CDR1 is LGHNA and CDR2 is YSLEER. CDR3 length: 13 residues. The ends were cut back, 4 bases at V and 2 bases at J, with 8 bases in the middle. The CDR3 DNA reads TGCGCCAGCAGCCCGCAAGGGAACTATGGCTACACCTTC. It specifies CASSPQGNYGYTF.